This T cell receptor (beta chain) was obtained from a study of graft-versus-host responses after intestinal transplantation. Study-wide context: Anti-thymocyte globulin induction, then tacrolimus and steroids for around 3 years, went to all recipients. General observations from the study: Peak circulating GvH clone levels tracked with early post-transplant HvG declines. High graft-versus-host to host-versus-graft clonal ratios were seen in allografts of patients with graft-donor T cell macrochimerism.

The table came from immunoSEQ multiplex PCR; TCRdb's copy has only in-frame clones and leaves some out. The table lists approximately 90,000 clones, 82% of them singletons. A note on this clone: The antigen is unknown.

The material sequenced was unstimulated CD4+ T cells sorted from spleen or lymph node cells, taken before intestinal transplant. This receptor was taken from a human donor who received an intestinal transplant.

The CDR3 region is CASSLEGREQYF. The CDR3 coding sequence is TGCGCCAGCAGCTTGGAGGGGCGGGAGCAGTACTTC. The chain links TRBV5-1 to TRBJ2-7, with D perhaps TRBD1 (5 bases). Trimming shortened V by 0 bases and J by 7 bases, and 8 bases separated the two germline ends. The CDR3 has 12 residues. Germline CDR1 reads SGHRS; CDR2 reads YFSETQ.